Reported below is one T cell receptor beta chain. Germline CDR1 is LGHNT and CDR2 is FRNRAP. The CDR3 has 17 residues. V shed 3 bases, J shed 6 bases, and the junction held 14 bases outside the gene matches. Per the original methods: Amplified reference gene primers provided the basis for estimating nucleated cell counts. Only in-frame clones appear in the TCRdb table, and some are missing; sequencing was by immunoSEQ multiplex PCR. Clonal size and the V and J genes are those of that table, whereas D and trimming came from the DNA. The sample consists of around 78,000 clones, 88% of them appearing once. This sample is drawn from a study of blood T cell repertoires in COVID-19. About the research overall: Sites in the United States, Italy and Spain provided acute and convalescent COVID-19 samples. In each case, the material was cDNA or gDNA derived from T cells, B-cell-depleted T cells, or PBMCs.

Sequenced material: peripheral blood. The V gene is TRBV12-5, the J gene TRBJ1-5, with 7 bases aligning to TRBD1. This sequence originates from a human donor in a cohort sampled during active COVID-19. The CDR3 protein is CASGFELNDRDGQPQHF. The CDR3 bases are TGTGCTAGTGGTTTCGAACTCAACGACAGGGATGGTCAGCCCCAGCATTTT.